The entry below describes one T cell receptor (beta chain). The sample originates from a study of T cell responses to AZD1222 COVID-19 vaccine. Sequencing was performed with immunoSEQ multiplex PCR; in TCRdb, only in-frame clones are kept and a portion is missing. This sample carries 97,000 or so clones, 84% of them seen once, and the ten largest clones take about a sixth. Losses at the gene ends were 5 bases for V and 4 bases for J; bases not matched to a gene: 7. The germline V gene encodes CDR1 MDHEN and CDR2 SYDVKM. This CDR3 spans 16 amino acids. The chain carries TRBV28 and TRBJ2-6, with 8 bases identical to TRBD1. The sample consisted of peripheral blood, taken on day 0 of AZD1222 vaccination. The sequence was obtained from an adult in good health. The DNA for the CDR3 is TGTGCCAGCAGTGGGGCGGACAGGGCCGGGGCCAACGTCCTGACTTTC. Translating it yields CASSGADRAGANVLTF. Looking up the rest from reference TRBV28 and TRBJ2-6 gives the full variable domain: DVKVTQSSRYLVKRTGEKVFLECVQDMDHENMFWYRQDPGLGLRLIYFSYDVKMKEKGDIPEGYSVSREKKERFSLILESASTNQTSMYLCASSGADRAGANVLTFGAGSRLTVL.